Below are 25 T cell receptor beta chains sequenced from a single sample in a study of radiotherapy plus CTLA-4 blockade in lung cancer. Profiling relied on immunoSEQ multiplex PCR, and the TCRdb table lists in-frame clones only, not all of them. The table lists about 50,000 clones, 70% to 75% of them singletons, with roughly 4% in the top ten. The specimen was peripheral blood, collected from a patient treated with radiotherapy plus ipilimumab. These receptors were collected from a human donor with non-small cell lung cancer who had a complete response to radiotherapy plus ipilimumab.

The CDR3 reads CASSVRLAGADTQYF. The DNA of the CDR3 is TGTGCCAGCAGTGTCCGACTAGCGGGGGCCGATACGCAGTATTTT. V is TRBV2 and J is TRBJ2-3, with TRBD2 identical over 12 bases. CDR1 is SNHLY and CDR2 is FYNNEI in the germline V gene. Trimming cost V 4 bases and J 6 bases; bases outside gene matches: 5. The length of the CDR3 is 15 residues. The variable domain in full, with the rest retrieved from reference TRBV2 and TRBJ2-3, is EPEVTQTPSHQVTQMGQEVILRCVPISNHLYFYWYRQILGQKVEFLVSFYNNEISEKSEIFDDQFSVERPDGSNFTLKIRSTKLEDSAMYFCASSVRLAGADTQYFGPGTRLTVL.

In this sample, this clone turned up a few times. The gene calls are TRBV18 and TRBJ1-1; tentative D call: TRBD1 (6 bases). Germline V gives CDR1 KGHSH, CDR2 LQKENI. The CDR3 contains 15 residues. Between the trimmed V and J ends, which lost 3 bases and 4 bases, there was a span of 15 bases. CDR3 nucleotide sequence: TGTGCCAGCTCACCTAAAACAGGGATTAGCACTGAAGCTTTCTTT. Translation: CASSPKTGISTEAFF.

The V gene is TRBV30, the J gene TRBJ1-6, with a tentative D call TRBD1 (5 bases). The CDR3 is 15 residues long. With 1 base removed from V and 10 bases from J, the gap between germline ends came to 17 bases. The germline V gene encodes CDR1 GTSNPN and CDR2 SVGIG (reference sequence). The DNA for the CDR3 is TGTGCCTGGAGTGGCCGAACAGGCGGAGGGTCACCCCTCCACTTT. It translates to CAWSGRTGGGSPLHF.

This chain joins TRBV28 and TRBJ1-2; D gene unclear. Germline lookup yields CDR1 MDHEN and CDR2 SYDVKM. Trimming took off 4 bases at V and 2 bases at J, with 11 bases between the two ends. CDR3 length: 14 residues. The CDR3 DNA sequence: TGTGCCAGCAGTTCATTGGGCCTAAACTATGGCTACACCTTC. Its protein product is CASSSLGLNYGYTF.

The rearrangement joins TRBV6-6 to TRBJ1-1, with 9 bases lining up with TRBD1. V trimming: 7 bases; J trimming: 4 bases; junction bases outside the gene matches: 7. The length of the CDR3 is 14 residues. From germline, CDR1 is MNHNY and CDR2 SVGAGI (reference sequence). The CDR3 region has the DNA TGTGCCAGCATTACAGGACAGGGGCGCACTGAAGCTTTCTTT. It encodes CASITGQGRTEAFF.

This clone was seen just once. The rearrangement uses TRBV5-1 and TRBJ1-1, with 7 bases lining up with TRBD1. The CDR3 contains 13 residues. The J segment lost 3 bases and the V segment lost 1 base, leaving 0 bases of the junction unmatched. Germline-derived CDR1 and CDR2 are SGHRS and YFSETQ. As DNA, the CDR3 is TGCGCCAGCAGCTTGCAGGGGGACACTGAAGCTTTCTTT. This encodes CASSLQGDTEAFF.

The chain links TRBV2 to TRBJ1-6, with 10 bases lining up with TRBD1. In germline, CDR1 is SNHLY, CDR2 FYNNEI. CDR3 length: 13 amino acids. The J segment lost 10 bases and the V segment lost 7 bases, leaving 4 bases of the junction unmatched. CDR3 amino acids: CASKGDRGSPLHF. The CDR3 region has the DNA TGTGCCAGCAAGGGGGACAGGGGATCACCCCTCCACTTT.

The genes are TRBV6-1 and TRBJ2-1; 7 bases match TRBD2. Per germline, CDR1 MNHNS and CDR2 SASEGT. Losses at the gene ends were 1 base for V and 6 bases for J; bases not matched to a gene: 3. This CDR3 has 14 residues. In nucleotides, the CDR3 is TGTGCCAGCAGTGAAGAGCGGGGATCCAATGAGCAGTTCTTC. Encoded protein: CASSEERGSNEQFF.

This sequence joins TRBV5-1 and TRBJ2-7; possibly TRBD2 for D (6 bases). Germline CDR1 and CDR2: SGHRS and YFSETQ. Between the trimmed V and J ends, which lost 0 bases and 5 bases, there was a span of 15 bases. There are 15 residues in the CDR3. In DNA form, the CDR3 reads TGCGCCAGCAGCTTGGGGAGGGGTTCGGTCGACGAGCAGTACTTC. It encodes CASSLGRGSVDEQYF. Full variable domain (rest looked up from reference TRBV5-1 and TRBJ2-7): KAGVTQTPRYLIKTRGQQVTLSCSPISGHRSVSWYQQTPGQGLQFLFEYFSETQRNKGNFPGRFSGRQFSNSRSEMNVSTLELGDSALYLCASSLGRGSVDEQYFGPGTRLTVT.

This chain links TRBV5-1 with TRBJ2-5, with 7 bases lining up with TRBD2. Trimming took 6 bases from V and 7 from J; bases not matched to a gene: 12. This CDR3 is built from 14 residues. Germline CDR1 is SGHRS and CDR2 is YFSETQ. This CDR3 is CASNWASGPRTQYF. Written as DNA, the CDR3 is TGCGCCAGCAATTGGGCTAGCGGCCCTAGGACCCAGTACTTC.

The count of this clone is one. V is TRBV29-1 and J is TRBJ1-2, with 7 bases aligning to TRBD1. CDR1 and CDR2 (germline): SQVTM, ANQGSEA. The trim removed 0 bases at V and 3 bases at J, leaving 16 bases unmatched. The CDR3 is 18 amino acids. Written as DNA, the CDR3 is TGCAGCGTTGAAGAATCGGACAGGTCTACGTGGTTCGACTATGGCTACACCTTC. Encoded protein: CSVEESDRSTWFDYGYTF.

The chain joins TRBV19 to TRBJ1-3; the D is unclear. Trimming removed 1 base at V and 0 bases at J, with 13 bases between. The CDR3 runs 17 residues. CDR1 and CDR2 (germline): LNHDA, SQIVND (reference sequence). CDR3 amino acids: CASSIAYAGSSGNTIYF. The CDR3 DNA reads as TGTGCCAGTAGTATAGCCTATGCCGGGAGCTCTGGAAACACCATATATTTT.

The chain has TRBV7-2 and TRBJ1-2, with 9 bases identical to TRBD1. The CDR3 is 16 amino acids. V was pared by 5 bases and J by 1 base, with 8 bases of the junction left unmatched. Germline V gene lookup returns CDR1 SGHTA and CDR2 FQGNSA. CDR3: CASSPYRDRVNYGYTF. CDR3 nucleotide sequence: TGTGCCAGCAGCCCGTACCGGGACAGGGTTAACTATGGCTACACCTTC.

By share, this clone ranks as medium-sized. The V call is TRBV7-3, the J call TRBJ1-1; no clear D gene. Trimming shortened V by 5 bases and J by 5 bases, and 12 bases separated the two germline ends. Germline loops: CDR1 SGHTA, CDR2 FQGTGA. The CDR3 consists of 13 residues. The CDR3 sequence: CASSPNSGTEAFF. The CDR3, as DNA: TGTGCCAGCAGCCCCAATTCGGGGACTGAAGCTTTCTTT.

The V and J genes are TRBV30 and TRBJ2-1; D may be TRBD2 (5 bases). This CDR3 has 13 amino acids. V lost 1 base and J lost 4, with 8 bases in between. Germline V gene lookup returns CDR1 GTSNPN and CDR2 SVGIG (reference sequence). CDR3 sequence (DNA): TGTGCCTGGAGTGAAGGAGGATACAATGAGCAGTTCTTC. This gives the protein CAWSEGGYNEQFF.

The chain has TRBV30 and TRBJ2-3, with a weak D call TRBD2 (7 bases). CDR1 is GTSNPN, CDR2 SVGIG, per germline (reference sequence). V was pared by 0 bases and J by 2 bases, with 15 bases between. The CDR3 totals 16 residues. DNA of the CDR3: TGTGCCTGGAGTGTACGGGGCGGGGGCCCCACAGATACGCAGTATTTT. Protein product: CAWSVRGGGPTDTQYF.

The V gene is TRBV28, the J gene TRBJ2-2; D perhaps matches TRBD1 (5 bases). Germline lookup yields CDR1 MDHEN and CDR2 SYDVKM. Trimming removed 7 bases at V and 1 base at J, with 10 bases between. The CDR3 is 14 residues long. The CDR3 loop reads CASKAGLNTGELFF. The DNA for the CDR3 is TGTGCCAGCAAGGCAGGGCTGAACACCGGGGAGCTGTTTTTT.

The V gene is TRBV28, the J gene TRBJ2-3; 8 positions agree with TRBD1. After removal of 4 bases from V and 0 bases from J, the junction contained 6 bases not matched to a gene. The CDR3 runs 16 residues. CDR1 is MDHEN, CDR2 SYDVKM, per germline. CDR3 region: CASSYRQGPSTDTQYF. CDR3 bases: TGTGCCAGCAGTTACCGACAGGGGCCGAGCACAGATACGCAGTATTTT.

This clone appeared a few times. The chain is built from TRBV5-6 and TRBJ1-1, with D possibly TRBD1 on 6 matching bases. CDR3 length: 15 residues. V was pared by 7 bases and J by 5 bases, with 21 bases between. Germline lookup yields CDR1 SGHDT and CDR2 YYEEEE. CDR3 in amino acids: CASYALGGLSTEAFF. As DNA, the CDR3 is TGTGCCAGCTACGCCCTAGGGGGTTTGAGTACTGAAGCTTTCTTT.

The gene calls are TRBV20-1 and TRBJ2-1; D is unclear. Trimming pared 6 bases from V and 4 bases from J, leaving 7 bases between. The CDR3 totals 11 residues. Germline values: CDR1 DFQATT, CDR2 SNEGSKA (reference sequence). The CDR3 reads CSARSYNEQFF. CDR3 sequence (DNA): TGCAGTGCCAGGTCGTACAATGAGCAGTTCTTC.

The genes are TRBV19 and TRBJ1-5; the D is unclear. Germline V gives CDR1 LNHDA, CDR2 SQIVND (reference sequence). The CDR3 covers 14 residues. Between the trimmed V and J ends, which lost 2 bases and 0 bases, there was a span of 5 bases. The CDR3 nucleotides are TGTGCCAGTAGTATACTTTATAGCAATCAGCCCCAGCATTTT. It encodes CASSILYSNQPQHF.

The chain employs TRBV7-9 and TRBJ2-2; a possible D gene is TRBD1 (6 bases). In germline, CDR1 is SEHNR, CDR2 FQNEAQ (reference sequence). V was trimmed by 3 bases and J by 3 bases, leaving 8 bases between them. This CDR3 region has 14 residues. CDR3 in amino acids: CASSLRGYTGELFF. CDR3 sequence (DNA): TGTGCCAGCAGCTTGAGGGGGTACACCGGGGAGCTGTTTTTT.

CDR3 in amino acids: CASSMRQGALEKLFF. Written as DNA, the CDR3 is TGTGCCAGCAGCATGAGACAGGGGGCCCTTGAAAAACTGTTTTTT. This chain joins TRBV7-8 and TRBJ1-4, with 10 bases aligning to TRBD1. V gave up 5 bases and J gave up 7 bases; unmatched junction bases: 7. This CDR3 has 15 amino acids. The V gene's germline CDR1 is SGHVS and CDR2 FQNEAQ.

The chain recombines TRBV18 with TRBJ1-1, with D perhaps matching TRBD1 (5 bases). The CDR3 loop spans 16 amino acids. V lost 5 bases, J lost 1 base, and 17 bases lay in between. Germline CDR1 KGHSH, CDR2 LQKENI. Here the CDR3 DNA reads TGTGCCAGCTCAGAACAGGCCAGGTCGGGGAACACTGAAGCTTTCTTT. Translated, it gives CASSEQARSGNTEAFF. Full variable domain (remainder filled in from reference TRBV18 and TRBJ1-1): NAGVMQNPRHLVRRRGQEARLRCSPMKGHSHVYWYRQLPEEGLKFMVYLQKENIIDESGMPKERFSAEFPKEGPSILRIQQVVRGDSAAYFCASSEQARSGNTEAFFGQGTRLTVV.

V gene TRBV2 combines with J gene TRBJ2-2; unclear D gene. This CDR3 contains 11 residues. Germline lookup yields CDR1 SNHLY and CDR2 FYNNEI. V dropped 6 bases and J dropped 4 bases, with 3 bases sitting between them. The CDR3 bases are TGTGCCAGCAGCGGCACCGGGGAGCTGTTTTTT. Its translation is CASSGTGELFF.